This T cell receptor (beta chain) was identified in a study of CD8+CD57+ T cells in acquired aplastic anemia. General study results and limits: Around 27 sequences, all CD8+ CDR3, were shared between patients and controls.

As regards this clonotype: Its antigen is unidentified. The final CDR3 position lacks the conserved phenylalanine or tryptophan, pointing to a likely read error.

It was genomic DNA that served as the template for profiling TCR beta VDJ and CDR3. TCRdb used MiXCR to reprocess the reads, holding one entry per CDR3 protein. The sample consists of roughly 160,000 distinct CDR3 sequences, 71% of them appearing once. Trimming pared 6 bases from V and 1 base from J, leaving 13 bases between. This CDR3 comprises 14 residues. Germline CDR1 SEHNR, CDR2 FQNEAQ (reference sequence). Those patients picked for sequencing had displayed CD8+CD57+ cell expansion on flow cytometry. All patients were therapy-naive when blood was sampled. Sequenced: sorted CD4+, CD8+, or CD8+CD57+ T cells (not recorded which) from PBMCs. The sequence came from a human donor with aplastic anemia. The rearrangement uses TRBV7-9 and TRBJ2-7, with a weak D call TRBD1 (5 bases). In DNA, the CDR3 is TGTGCCAGCAGTCCTGACAGTCGATCCTACGAGCAGTACCTC. Amino acids: CASSPDSRSYEQYL.